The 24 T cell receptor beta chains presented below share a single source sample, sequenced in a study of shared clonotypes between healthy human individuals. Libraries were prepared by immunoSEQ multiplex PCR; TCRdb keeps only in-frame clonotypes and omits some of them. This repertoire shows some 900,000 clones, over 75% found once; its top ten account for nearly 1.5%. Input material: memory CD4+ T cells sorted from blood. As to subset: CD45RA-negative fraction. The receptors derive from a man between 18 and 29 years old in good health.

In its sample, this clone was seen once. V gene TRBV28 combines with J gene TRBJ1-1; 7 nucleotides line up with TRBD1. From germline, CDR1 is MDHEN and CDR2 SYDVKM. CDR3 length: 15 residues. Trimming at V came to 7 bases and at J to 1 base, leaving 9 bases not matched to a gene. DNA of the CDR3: TGTGCCAGCACCTTTAACAGGGGACAGAACACTGAAGCTTTCTTT. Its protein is CASTFNRGQNTEAFF.

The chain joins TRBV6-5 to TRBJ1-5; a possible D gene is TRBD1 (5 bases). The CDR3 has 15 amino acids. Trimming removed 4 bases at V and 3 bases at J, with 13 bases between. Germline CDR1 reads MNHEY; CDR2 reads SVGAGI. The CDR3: CASSSGWGDNQPQHF. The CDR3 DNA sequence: TGTGCCAGCAGTTCCGGGTGGGGGGACAATCAGCCCCAGCATTTT.

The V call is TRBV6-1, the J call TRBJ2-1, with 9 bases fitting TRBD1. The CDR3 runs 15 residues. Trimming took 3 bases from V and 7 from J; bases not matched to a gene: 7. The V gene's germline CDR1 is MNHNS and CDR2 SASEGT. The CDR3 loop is CASSDRDRVENEQFF. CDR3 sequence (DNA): TGTGCCAGCAGTGACCGGGACAGGGTTGAGAATGAGCAGTTCTTC.

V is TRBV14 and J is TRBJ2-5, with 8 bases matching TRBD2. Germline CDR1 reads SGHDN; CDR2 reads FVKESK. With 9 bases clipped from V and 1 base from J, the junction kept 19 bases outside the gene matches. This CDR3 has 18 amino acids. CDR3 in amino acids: CASYTGGDLLALQETQYF. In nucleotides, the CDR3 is TGTGCCAGTTATACGGGAGGGGACCTACTAGCTCTCCAAGAGACCCAGTACTTC.

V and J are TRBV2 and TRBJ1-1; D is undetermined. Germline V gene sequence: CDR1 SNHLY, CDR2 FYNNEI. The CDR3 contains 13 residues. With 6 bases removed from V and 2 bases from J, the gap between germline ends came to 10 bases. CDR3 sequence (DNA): TGTGCCAGCAGGAATAACATAAACACTGAAGCTTTCTTT. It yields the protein CASRNNINTEAFF.

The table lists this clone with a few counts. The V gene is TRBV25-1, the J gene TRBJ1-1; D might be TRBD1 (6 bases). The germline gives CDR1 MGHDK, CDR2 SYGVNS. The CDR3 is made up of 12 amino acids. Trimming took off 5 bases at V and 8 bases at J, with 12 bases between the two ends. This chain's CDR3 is CASSRDTGEAFF. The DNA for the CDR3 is TGTGCCAGCAGTAGGGACACTGGAGAAGCTTTCTTT.

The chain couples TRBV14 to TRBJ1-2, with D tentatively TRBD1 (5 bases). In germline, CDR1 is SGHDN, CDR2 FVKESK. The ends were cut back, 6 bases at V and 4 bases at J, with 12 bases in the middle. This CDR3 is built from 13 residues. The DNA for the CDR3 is TGTGCCAGCAGTCGGGACGGCATCTATGGCTACACCTTC. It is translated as CASSRDGIYGYTF.

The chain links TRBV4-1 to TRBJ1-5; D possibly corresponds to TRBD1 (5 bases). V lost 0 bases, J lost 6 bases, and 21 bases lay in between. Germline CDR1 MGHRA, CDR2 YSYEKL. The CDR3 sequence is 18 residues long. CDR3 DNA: TGCGCCAGCAGCCAAGATTTCCAAAACGGGGGGTTTTCTCAGCCCCAGCATTTT. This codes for CASSQDFQNGGFSQPQHF.

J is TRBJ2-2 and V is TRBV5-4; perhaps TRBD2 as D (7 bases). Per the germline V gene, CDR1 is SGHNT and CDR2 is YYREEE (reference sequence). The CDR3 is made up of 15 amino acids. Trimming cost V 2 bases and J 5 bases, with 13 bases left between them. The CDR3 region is CASSFGGRLTGELFF. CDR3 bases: TGTGCCAGCAGCTTCGGGGGGCGGCTAACCGGGGAGCTGTTTTTT.

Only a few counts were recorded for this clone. CDR3 sequence: CASSSQGSNYGYTF. CDR3 DNA: TGTGCCAGCAGCTCACAGGGGAGTAACTATGGCTACACCTTC. The rearrangement links TRBV5-6 to TRBJ1-2, with 7 nucleotides matching TRBD1. Trimming took 3 bases from V and 1 from J; bases not matched to a gene: 3. The CDR3 runs to 14 residues. Germline CDR1 and CDR2: SGHDT and YYEEEE.

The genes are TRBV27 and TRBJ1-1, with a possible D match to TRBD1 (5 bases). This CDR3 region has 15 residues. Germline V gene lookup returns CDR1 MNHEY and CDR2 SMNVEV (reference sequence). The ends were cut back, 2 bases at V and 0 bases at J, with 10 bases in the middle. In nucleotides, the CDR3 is TGTGCCAGCAGTTTAGCGGGACGGATGAACACTGAAGCTTTCTTT. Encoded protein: CASSLAGRMNTEAFF.

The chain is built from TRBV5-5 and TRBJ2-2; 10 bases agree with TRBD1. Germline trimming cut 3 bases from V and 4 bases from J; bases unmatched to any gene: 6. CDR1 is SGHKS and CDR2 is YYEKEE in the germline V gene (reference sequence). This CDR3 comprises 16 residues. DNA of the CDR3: TGTGCCAGCAGCTCGGACAGGGGGTTGGTCACCGGGGAGCTGTTTTTT. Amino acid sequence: CASSSDRGLVTGELFF.

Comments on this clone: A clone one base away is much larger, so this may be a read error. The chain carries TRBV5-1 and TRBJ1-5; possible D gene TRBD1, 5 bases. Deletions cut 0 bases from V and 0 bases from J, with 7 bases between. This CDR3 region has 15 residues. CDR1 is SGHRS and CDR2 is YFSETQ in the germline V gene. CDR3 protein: CASSLDGASNQPQHF. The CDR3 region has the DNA TGCGCCAGCAGCTTGGATGGGGCTAGCAATCAGCCCCAGCATTTT.

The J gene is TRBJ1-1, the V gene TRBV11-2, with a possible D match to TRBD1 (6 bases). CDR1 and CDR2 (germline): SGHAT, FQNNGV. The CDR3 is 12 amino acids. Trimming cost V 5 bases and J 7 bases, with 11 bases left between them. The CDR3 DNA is TGTGCCAGCAGCCTTGGACAGAGTGAAGCTTTCTTT. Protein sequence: CASSLGQSEAFF.

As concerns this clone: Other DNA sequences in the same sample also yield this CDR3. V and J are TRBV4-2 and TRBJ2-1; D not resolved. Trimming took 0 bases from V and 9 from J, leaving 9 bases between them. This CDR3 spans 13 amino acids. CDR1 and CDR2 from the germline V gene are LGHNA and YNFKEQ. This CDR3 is CASSQDLRGEQFF. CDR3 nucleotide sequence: TGTGCCAGCAGCCAAGATTTACGAGGTGAGCAGTTCTTC.

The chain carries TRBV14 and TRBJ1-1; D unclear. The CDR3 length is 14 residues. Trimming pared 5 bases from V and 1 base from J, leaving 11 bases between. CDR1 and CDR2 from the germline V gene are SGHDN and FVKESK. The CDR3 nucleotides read TGTGCCAGCAGCGCATTAGCAGGGAACACTGAAGCTTTCTTT. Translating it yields CASSALAGNTEAFF.

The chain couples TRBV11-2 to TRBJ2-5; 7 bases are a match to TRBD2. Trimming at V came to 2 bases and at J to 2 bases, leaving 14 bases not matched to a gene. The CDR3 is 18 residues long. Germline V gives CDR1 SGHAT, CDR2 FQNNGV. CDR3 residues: CASSLHSVTASGQETQYF. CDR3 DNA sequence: TGTGCCAGCAGCTTACATAGCGTAACGGCTAGCGGACAAGAGACCCAGTACTTC.

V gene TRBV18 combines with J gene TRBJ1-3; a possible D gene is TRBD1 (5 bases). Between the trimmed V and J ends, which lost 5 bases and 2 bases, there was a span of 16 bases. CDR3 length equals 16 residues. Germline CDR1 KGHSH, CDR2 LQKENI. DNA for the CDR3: TGTGCCAGCTCATCGAATTGGGGGGACGCTGGAAACACCATATATTTT. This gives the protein CASSSNWGDAGNTIYF.

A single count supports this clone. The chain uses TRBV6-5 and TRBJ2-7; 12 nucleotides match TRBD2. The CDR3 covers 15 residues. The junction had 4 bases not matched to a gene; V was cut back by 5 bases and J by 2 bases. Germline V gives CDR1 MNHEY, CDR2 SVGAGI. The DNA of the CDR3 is TGTGCCAGCAGTGTACTAGCGGGGGGACCCTACGAGCAGTACTTC. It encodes CASSVLAGGPYEQYF.

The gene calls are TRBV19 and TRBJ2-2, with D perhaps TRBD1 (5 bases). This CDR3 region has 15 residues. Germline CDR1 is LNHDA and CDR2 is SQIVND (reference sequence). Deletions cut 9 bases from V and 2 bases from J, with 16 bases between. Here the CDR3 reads CASNIKGINTGELFF. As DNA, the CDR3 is TGTGCCAGCAATATTAAGGGGATTAACACCGGGGAGCTGTTTTTT.

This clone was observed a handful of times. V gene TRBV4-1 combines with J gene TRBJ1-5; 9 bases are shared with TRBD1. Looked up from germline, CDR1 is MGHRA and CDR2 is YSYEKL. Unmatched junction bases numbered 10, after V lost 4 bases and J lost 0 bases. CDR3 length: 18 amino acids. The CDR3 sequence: CASSRGQGAGGSNQPQHF. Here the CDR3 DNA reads TGCGCCAGCAGCCGGGGACAGGGCGCAGGGGGTAGCAATCAGCCCCAGCATTTT.

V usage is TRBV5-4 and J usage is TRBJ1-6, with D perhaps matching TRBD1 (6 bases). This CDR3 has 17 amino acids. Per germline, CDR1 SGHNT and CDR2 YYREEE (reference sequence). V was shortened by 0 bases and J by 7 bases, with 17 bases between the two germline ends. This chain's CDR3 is CASSLAGTLFSNSPLHF. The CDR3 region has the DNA TGTGCCAGCAGCTTGGCCGGGACATTGTTCTCCAATTCACCCCTCCACTTT.

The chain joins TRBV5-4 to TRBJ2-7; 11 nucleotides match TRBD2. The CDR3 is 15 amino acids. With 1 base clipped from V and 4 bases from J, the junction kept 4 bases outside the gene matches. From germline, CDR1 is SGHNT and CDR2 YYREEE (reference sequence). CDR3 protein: CASSLSRLAGYEQYF. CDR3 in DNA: TGTGCCAGCAGCTTGTCCCGACTAGCGGGGTACGAGCAGTACTTC.

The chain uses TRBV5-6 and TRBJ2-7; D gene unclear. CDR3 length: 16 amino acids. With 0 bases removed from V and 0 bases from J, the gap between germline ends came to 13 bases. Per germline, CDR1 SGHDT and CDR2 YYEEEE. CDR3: CASSLVGKQSSYEQYF. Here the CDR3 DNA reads TGTGCCAGCAGCTTGGTAGGGAAACAAAGCTCCTACGAGCAGTACTTC.